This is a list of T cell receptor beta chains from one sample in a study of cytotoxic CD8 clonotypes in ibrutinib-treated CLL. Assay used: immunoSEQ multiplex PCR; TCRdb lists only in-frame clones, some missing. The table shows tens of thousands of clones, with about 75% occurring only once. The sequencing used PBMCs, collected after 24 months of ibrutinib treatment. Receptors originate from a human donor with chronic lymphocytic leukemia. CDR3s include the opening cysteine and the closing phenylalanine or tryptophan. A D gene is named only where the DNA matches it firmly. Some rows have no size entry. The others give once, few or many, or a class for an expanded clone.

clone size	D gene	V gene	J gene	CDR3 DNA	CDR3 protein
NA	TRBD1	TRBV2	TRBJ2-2	TGTGCCAGCAGTGAACAGGGGGCGCCCGGGGAGCTGTTTTTT	CASSEQGAPGELFF
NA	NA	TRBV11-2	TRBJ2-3	TGTGCCAGCAGCTTAGATCCCAGACCCACAGATACGCAGTATTTT	CASSLDPRPTDTQYF
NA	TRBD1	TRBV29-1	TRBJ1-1	TGCAGCGTTGCCCGGGACAGAGTCACTGAAGCTTTCTTT	CSVARDRVTEAFF
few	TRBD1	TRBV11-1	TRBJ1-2	TGTGCCAGCAGCCCAGAGGGACAGACCGTTCCCTATGGCTACACCTTC	CASSPEGQTVPYGYTF
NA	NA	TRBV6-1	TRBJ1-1	TGTGCCAGCAGTGAAGAACGGTTACCGTACACTGAAGCTTTCTTT	CASSEERLPYTEAFF
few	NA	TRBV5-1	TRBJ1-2	TGCGCCAGCAGCTACGACAGTAACTATGGCTACACCTTC	CASSYDSNYGYTF
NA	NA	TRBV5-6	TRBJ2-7	TGTGCCAGCAGCGTAGGAACCCGCTACGAGCAGTACTTC	CASSVGTRYEQYF
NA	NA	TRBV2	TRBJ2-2	TGTGCCAGCAGTTGGCTAGCGAACACCGGGGAGCTGTTTTTT	CASSWLANTGELFF
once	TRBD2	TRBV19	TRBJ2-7	TGTGCCAGTAGTGCGAGACTAGCGGGGCCCTACGAGCAGTACTTC	CASSARLAGPYEQYF
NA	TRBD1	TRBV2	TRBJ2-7	TGTGCCAGCACTCCCTCGGAGACAGGGACCTACGAGCAGTACTTC	CASTPSETGTYEQYF
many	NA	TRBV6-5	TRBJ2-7	TGTGCCAGCAGTTACTGTAGGGTTTGCTACGAGCAGTACTTC	CASSYCRVCYEQYF
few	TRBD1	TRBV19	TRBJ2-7	TGTGCCAGTAGTCCGGACAGGGTCGAGCAGTACTTC	CASSPDRVEQYF
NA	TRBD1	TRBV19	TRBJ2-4	TGTGCCAGTAGTACCCGGGACAGCGAAAACATTCAGTACTTC	CASSTRDSENIQYF
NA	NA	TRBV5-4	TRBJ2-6	TGTGCCAGCAGCTTTTGGGCCAACGTCCTGACTTTC	CASSFWANVLTF
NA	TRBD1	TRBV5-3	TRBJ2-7	TGTGCCAGAAGCTTGGTTAGGGGGCTCTACGAGCAGTACTTC	CARSLVRGLYEQYF
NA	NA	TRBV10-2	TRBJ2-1	TGCGCCAGCAGTGAGTCGACGGGAGTGACAGAAACCTTTGGCAATGAGCAGTTCTTC	CASSESTGVTETFGNEQFF
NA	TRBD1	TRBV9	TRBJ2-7	TGTGCCAGCAGTACGACAGGGGGCGGCTACGAGCAGTACTTC	CASSTTGGGYEQYF
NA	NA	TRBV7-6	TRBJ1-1	TGTGCCAGCAGCTTACAGGACGGGGTGAACACTGAAGCTTTCTTT	CASSLQDGVNTEAFF
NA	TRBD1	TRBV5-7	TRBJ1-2	TGTGCCAGCAGCTTGGCCCTCCTGGACAGGAGTTATGGCTACACCTTC	CASSLALLDRSYGYTF
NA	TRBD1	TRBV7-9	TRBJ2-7	TGTGCCAGCAGTCCCGGGACAGGGATTTCCTACGAGCAGTACTTC	CASSPGTGISYEQYF
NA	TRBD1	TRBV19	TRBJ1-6	TGTGCCAGTCGACAGGGAAATTCACCCCTCCACTTT	CASRQGNSPLHF
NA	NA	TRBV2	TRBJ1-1	TGTGCCAGCAGTGAGCAAGGTCGGGATGAATGGGACACTGAAGCTTTCTTT	CASSEQGRDEWDTEAFF
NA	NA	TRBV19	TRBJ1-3	TGTGCCAGTATTTCGAGCTCTGGAAACACCATATATTTT	CASISSSGNTIYF
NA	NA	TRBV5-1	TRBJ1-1	TGCGCCAGCAGCAAGGACAGGAACACTGAAGCTTTCTTT	CASSKDRNTEAFF
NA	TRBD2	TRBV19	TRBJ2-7	TGTGCCAGTAGTCACGGGGGGTCCTACGAGCAGTACTTC	CASSHGGSYEQYF
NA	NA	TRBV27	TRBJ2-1	TGTGCCAGCAGTCCCGGACGGTTCAATGAGCAGTTCTTC	CASSPGRFNEQFF
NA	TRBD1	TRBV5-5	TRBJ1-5	TGTGCCAGCAGCTGGGAGGGACAGGATATGACCCAGCATTTT	CASSWEGQDMTQHF
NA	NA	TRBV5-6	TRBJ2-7	TGTGCCAGCAGCTTGGCCAATAGGACAGCTTTTTACGAGCAGTACTTC	CASSLANRTAFYEQYF
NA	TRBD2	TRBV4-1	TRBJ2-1	TGCGCCAGCAGCCAAGCGCTAGCGGTAAATGAGCAGTTCTTC	CASSQALAVNEQFF
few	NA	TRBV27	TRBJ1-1	TGTGCCAGCAGTTTGATAGGGGGCACTGAAGCTTTCTTT	CASSLIGGTEAFF
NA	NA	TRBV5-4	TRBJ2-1	TGTGCCAGCAGCTTGGAAGTGGGGGTACAGTTCTTC	CASSLEVGVQFF
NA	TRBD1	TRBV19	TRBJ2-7	TGTGCCAGTAGTATTGGACAGGGGTACTCCTACGAGCAGTACTTC	CASSIGQGYSYEQYF
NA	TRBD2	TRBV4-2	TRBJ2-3	TGTGCCGTCCAGCCTAGCGGGGGCACAGATACGCAGTATTTT	CAVQPSGGTDTQYF
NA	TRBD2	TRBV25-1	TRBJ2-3	TGTGCCAGCACCCCCGCTAGCGGGGGGGGCTCCGATACGCAGTATTTT	CASTPASGGGSDTQYF
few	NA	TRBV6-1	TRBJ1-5	TGTGCCAGCAGTGTCTCGGGAGGGAATCAGCCCCAGCATTTT	CASSVSGGNQPQHF
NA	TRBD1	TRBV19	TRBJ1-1	TGTGCCAGTAGGGGCGGAATCTCTGGGGGACAGGGACGAGAAACTGAAGCTTTCTTT	CASRGGISGGQGRETEAFF
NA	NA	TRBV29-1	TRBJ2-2	TGCAGCGTTGGGGCCGGGGAGCTGTTTTTT	CSVGAGELFF
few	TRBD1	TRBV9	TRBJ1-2	TGTGCCAGCAGCGTAGGGGACAGGGGGCTTGGCTACACCTTC	CASSVGDRGLGYTF
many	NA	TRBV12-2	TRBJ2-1	TGTGCAAGTCCCTTGGGACAGCTAGCATACAATGAGCAGTTCTTC	CASPLGQLAYNEQFF
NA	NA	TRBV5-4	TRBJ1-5	TGTGCCAGCACCCTCATGGGGGGAGGACAGCCCCAGCATTTT	CASTLMGGGQPQHF
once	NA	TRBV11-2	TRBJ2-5	TGTGCCAGCAGCTTTTCGGACTTAGTAGAGACCCAGTACTTC	CASSFSDLVETQYF
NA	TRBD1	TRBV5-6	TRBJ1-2	TGTGCCAGCAGCCCGGGACAGCTATGGGGCTATGGCTACACCTTC	CASSPGQLWGYGYTF
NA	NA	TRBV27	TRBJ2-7	TGTGCCAGCAGTTTGCAGTTCTACGAGCAGTACTTC	CASSLQFYEQYF
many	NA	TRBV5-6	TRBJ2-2	TGTGCCAGCAGCTTAGGGGGTAACACCGGGGAGCTGTTTTTT	CASSLGGNTGELFF
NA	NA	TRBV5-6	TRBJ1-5	TGTGCCAGCAGCTTGGCCCAACGGCCGTATAGCAATCAGCCCCAGCATTTT	CASSLAQRPYSNQPQHF
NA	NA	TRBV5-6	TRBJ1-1	TGTGCCAGCAGCCCTGTGATGGGTGGGATGAACACTGAAGCTTTCTTT	CASSPVMGGMNTEAFF
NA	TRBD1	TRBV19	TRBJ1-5	TGTGCCAGTAGCCGACAGGGTTTCAATCAGCCCCAGCATTTT	CASSRQGFNQPQHF
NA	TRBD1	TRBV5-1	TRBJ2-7	TGCGCCAGCAGCGCCCTCCCGGGACAGGCAAACTACGAGCAGTACTTC	CASSALPGQANYEQYF
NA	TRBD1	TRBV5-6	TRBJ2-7	TGTGCCAGCAGCTTACAGGGGGCTTACTACGAGCAGTACTTC	CASSLQGAYYEQYF